The 10 T cell receptor beta chains presented below share a single source sample, sequenced in a study of T cells in localized non-small cell lung cancer. Using immunoSEQ multiplex PCR, the repertoire was profiled, and TCRdb retains in-frame clones only, with some absent. The sample lists about 59,000 clones; around nine tenths were seen once. This material consisted of peripheral blood, taken before any cancer treatment. The receptor source for this set is a man between 40 and 69 years old with stage I squamous cell lung carcinoma.

The gene calls are TRBV28 and TRBJ2-4; 11 bases agree with TRBD1. The CDR3 covers 19 residues. Germline-derived CDR1 and CDR2 are MDHEN and SYDVKM. With V trimmed by 8 bases and J by 1 base, 16 bases remained unmatched. The CDR3 loop reads CASRGPGQGEFRAKNIQYF. In DNA, the CDR3 is TGTGCCAGCCGTGGACCGGGACAGGGGGAGTTTCGGGCCAAAAACATTCAGTACTTC.

The chain recombines TRBV28 with TRBJ2-7; 9 nucleotides line up with TRBD1. CDR3 length equals 16 residues. V gave up 3 bases and J gave up 6 bases; unmatched junction bases: 12. Germline V gene lookup returns CDR1 MDHEN and CDR2 SYDVKM. This chain's CDR3 is CASSFHQGQGIGEQYF. CDR3 in DNA: TGTGCCAGCAGTTTTCACCAAGGACAGGGGATTGGCGAGCAGTACTTC. Based on the CDR3 plus reference TRBV28 and TRBJ2-7, the full variable domain is DVKVTQSSRYLVKRTGEKVFLECVQDMDHENMFWYRQDPGLGLRLIYFSYDVKMKEKGDIPEGYSVSREKKERFSLILESASTNQTSMYLCASSFHQGQGIGEQYFGPGTRLTVT.

The chain employs TRBV4-3 and TRBJ2-1, with TRBD2 matching over 13 bases. The V and J ends lost 0 bases and 2 bases, in that order; junction bases with no gene match: 1. There are 17 residues in the CDR3. Germline assignment: CDR1 LGHNA and CDR2 YSLEER. The CDR3, as DNA: TGCGCCAGCAGCCAAGAACTAGCGGGAGGGCCCTACAATGAGCAGTTCTTC. It specifies CASSQELAGGPYNEQFF.

The CDR3 nucleotides read TGTGCCAGCAGCGTAGGGAAGAACACTGAAGCTTTCTTT. Translating it yields CASSVGKNTEAFF. The V gene is TRBV9, the J gene TRBJ1-1; D not certain. The CDR3 sequence is 13 residues long. Trimming shortened V by 0 bases and J by 1 base, and 4 bases separated the two germline ends. The germline gives CDR1 SGDLS, CDR2 YYNGEE.

V gene TRBV28 combines with J gene TRBJ2-1, with D perhaps matching TRBD1 (6 bases). Deletions cut 3 bases from V and 10 bases from J, with 10 bases between. Germline loops: CDR1 MDHEN, CDR2 SYDVKM. The length of the CDR3 is 12 residues. As DNA, the CDR3 is TGTGCCAGCAGTTTTCAGGGGACAGAGCAGTTCTTC. It encodes CASSFQGTEQFF.

The J gene is TRBJ2-7, the V gene TRBV11-2; 8 bases agree with TRBD2. The CDR3 runs 15 residues. V lost 1 base and J lost 4; bases outside the gene matches: 6. CDR1 is SGHAT, CDR2 FQNNGV, per germline. CDR3 DNA sequence: TGTGCCAGCAGCTTAGCAGCGGGAGTCCGATACGAGCAGTACTTC. It translates to CASSLAAGVRYEQYF.

The chain recombines TRBV2 with TRBJ2-2, with 7 bases identical to TRBD2. Per germline, CDR1 SNHLY and CDR2 FYNNEI. This CDR3 is 14 amino acids long. Trimming cost V 6 bases and J 6 bases; bases outside gene matches: 7. As DNA, the CDR3 is TGTGCCAGCAGATACTCGGGAGGTCCCGGGGAGCTGTTTTTT. Translated, it gives CASRYSGGPGELFF.

The chain employs TRBV7-2 and TRBJ2-7, with TRBD2 identical over 7 bases. The V segment lost 7 bases and the J segment 0 bases; nucleotides outside the gene matches: 6. Germline assignment: CDR1 SGHTA and CDR2 FQGNSA. CDR3 length: 14 residues. The chain's CDR3 is CASKSGKGSYEQYF. Here the CDR3 DNA reads TGTGCCAGCAAGAGCGGGAAGGGCTCCTACGAGCAGTACTTC. Combining the CDR3 with reference TRBV7-2 and TRBJ2-7 gives the whole variable domain GAGVSQSPSNKVTEKGKDVELRCDPISGHTALYWYRQSLGQGLEFLIYFQGNSAPDKSGLPSDRFSAERTGGSVSTLTIQRTQQEDSAVYLCASKSGKGSYEQYFGPGTRLTVT.

CDR3 sequence: CASSYAVSSGNTIYF. The DNA for the CDR3 is TGTGCCAGCAGTTACGCGGTGAGCTCTGGAAACACCATATATTTT. The chain joins TRBV6-6 to TRBJ1-3, with D unclear. Germline loops: CDR1 MNHNY, CDR2 SVGAGI (reference sequence). V was cut by 2 bases and J by 0 bases, with 8 bases left in between. This CDR3 has 15 amino acids.

J is TRBJ2-3 and V is TRBV4-3; no firm D call. The CDR3 is 15 residues long. Between the trimmed V and J ends, which lost 1 base and 2 bases, there was a span of 10 bases. CDR1 and CDR2 from the germline V gene are LGHNA and YSLEER. CDR3 residues: CASSQAYENTDTQYF. The CDR3 DNA is TGCGCCAGCAGCCAAGCATACGAGAACACAGATACGCAGTATTTT.